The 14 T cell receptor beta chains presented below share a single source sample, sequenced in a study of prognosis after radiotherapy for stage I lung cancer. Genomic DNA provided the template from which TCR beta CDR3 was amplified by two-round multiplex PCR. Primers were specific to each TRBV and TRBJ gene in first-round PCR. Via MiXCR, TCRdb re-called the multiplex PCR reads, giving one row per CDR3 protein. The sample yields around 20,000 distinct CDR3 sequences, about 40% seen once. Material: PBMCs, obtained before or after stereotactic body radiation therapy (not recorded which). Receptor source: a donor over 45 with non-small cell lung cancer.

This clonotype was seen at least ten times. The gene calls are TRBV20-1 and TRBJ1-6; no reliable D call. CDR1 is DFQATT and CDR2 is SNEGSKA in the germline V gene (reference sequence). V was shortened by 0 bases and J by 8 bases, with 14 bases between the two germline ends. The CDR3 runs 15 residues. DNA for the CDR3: TGCAGTGCTAGAGATAGGGTCGCGGGTGATTCACCCCTCCACTTT. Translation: CSARDRVAGDSPLHF.

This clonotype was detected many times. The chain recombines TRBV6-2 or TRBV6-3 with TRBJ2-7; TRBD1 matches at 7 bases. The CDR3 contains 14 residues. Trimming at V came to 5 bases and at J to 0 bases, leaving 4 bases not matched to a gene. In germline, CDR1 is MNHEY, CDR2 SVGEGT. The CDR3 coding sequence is TGTGCCAGCAGTGCGGACAGGCTCTCCTACGAGCAGTACTTC. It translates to CASSADRLSYEQYF.

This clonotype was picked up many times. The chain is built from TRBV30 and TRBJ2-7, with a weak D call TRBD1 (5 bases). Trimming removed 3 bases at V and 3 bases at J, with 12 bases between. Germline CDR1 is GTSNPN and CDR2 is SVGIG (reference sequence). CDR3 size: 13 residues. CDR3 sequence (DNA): TGTGCCTGGAGCGAGGACATGTACTACGAGCAGTACTTC. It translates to CAWSEDMYYEQYF.

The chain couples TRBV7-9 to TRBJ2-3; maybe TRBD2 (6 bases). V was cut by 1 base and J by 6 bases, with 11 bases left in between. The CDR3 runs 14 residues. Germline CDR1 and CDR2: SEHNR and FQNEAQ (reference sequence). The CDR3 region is CASSLVAAGDTQYF. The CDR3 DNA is TGTGCCAGCAGCTTAGTAGCGGCCGGGGATACGCAGTATTTT.

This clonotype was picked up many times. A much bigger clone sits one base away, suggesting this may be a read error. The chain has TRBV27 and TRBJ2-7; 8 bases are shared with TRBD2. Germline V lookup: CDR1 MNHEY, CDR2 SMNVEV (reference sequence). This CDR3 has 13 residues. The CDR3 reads CASTLRGGYGQYF. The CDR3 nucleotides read TGTGCCAGCACTCTACGGGGGGGTTACGGGCAGTACTTC.

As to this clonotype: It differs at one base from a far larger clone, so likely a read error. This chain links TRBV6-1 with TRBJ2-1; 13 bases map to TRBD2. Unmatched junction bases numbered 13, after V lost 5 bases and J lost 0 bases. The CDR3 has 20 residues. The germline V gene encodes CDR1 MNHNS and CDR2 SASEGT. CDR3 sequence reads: CASSYPPTTSGRPSYNEQFF. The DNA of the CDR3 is TGTGCCAGCAGTTACCCCCCCACGACTAGCGGGAGGCCCTCCTACAATGAGCAGTTCTTC.

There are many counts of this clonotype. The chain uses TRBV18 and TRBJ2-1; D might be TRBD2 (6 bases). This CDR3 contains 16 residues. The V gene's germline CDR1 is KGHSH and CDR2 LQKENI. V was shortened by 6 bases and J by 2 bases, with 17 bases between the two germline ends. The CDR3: CASSRDAGGTYNEQFF. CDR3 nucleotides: TGTGCCAGCTCCAGGGACGCCGGCGGGACCTACAATGAGCAGTTCTTC.

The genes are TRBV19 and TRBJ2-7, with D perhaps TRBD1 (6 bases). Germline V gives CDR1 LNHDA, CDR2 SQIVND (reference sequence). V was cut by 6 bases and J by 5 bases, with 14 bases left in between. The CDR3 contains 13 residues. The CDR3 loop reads CASSTRGINEQYF. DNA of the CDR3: TGTGCCAGTAGCACCAGGGGAATCAACGAGCAGTACTTC. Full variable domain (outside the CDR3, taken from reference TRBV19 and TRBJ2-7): DGGITQSPKYLFRKEGQNVTLSCEQNLNHDAMYWYRQDPGQGLRLIYYSQIVNDFQKGDIAEGYSVSREKKESFPLTVTSAQKNPTAFYLCASSTRGINEQYFGPGTRLTVT.

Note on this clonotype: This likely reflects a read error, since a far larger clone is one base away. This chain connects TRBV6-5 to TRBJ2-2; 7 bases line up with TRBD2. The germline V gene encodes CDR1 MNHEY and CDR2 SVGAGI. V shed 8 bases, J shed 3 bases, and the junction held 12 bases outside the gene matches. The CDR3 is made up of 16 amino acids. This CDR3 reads CASQGWTRGYTGELFF. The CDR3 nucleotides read TGTGCCAGCCAGGGCTGGACTAGAGGCTACACCGGGGAGCTGTTTTTT.

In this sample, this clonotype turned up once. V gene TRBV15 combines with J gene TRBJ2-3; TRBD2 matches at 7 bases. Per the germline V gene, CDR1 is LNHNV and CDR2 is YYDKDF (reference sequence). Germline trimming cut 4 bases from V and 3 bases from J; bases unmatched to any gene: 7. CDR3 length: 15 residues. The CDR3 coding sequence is TGTGCCACCAGCATAGAATGGGGGGGGACAGATACGCAGTATTTT. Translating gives CATSIEWGGTDTQYF.

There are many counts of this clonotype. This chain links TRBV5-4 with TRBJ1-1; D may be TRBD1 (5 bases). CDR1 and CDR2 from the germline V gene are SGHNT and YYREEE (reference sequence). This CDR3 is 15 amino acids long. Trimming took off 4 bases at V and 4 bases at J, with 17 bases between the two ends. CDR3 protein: CASSGLSAGGTEAFF. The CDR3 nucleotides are TGTGCCAGCAGCGGATTGTCGGCTGGGGGCACTGAAGCTTTCTTT.

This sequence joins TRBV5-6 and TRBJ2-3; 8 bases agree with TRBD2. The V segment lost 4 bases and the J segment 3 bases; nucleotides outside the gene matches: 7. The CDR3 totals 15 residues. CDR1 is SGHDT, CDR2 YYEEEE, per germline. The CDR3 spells CASSAGTRGTDTQYF. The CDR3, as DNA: TGTGCCAGCAGCGCCGGGACTAGAGGAACAGATACGCAGTATTTT.

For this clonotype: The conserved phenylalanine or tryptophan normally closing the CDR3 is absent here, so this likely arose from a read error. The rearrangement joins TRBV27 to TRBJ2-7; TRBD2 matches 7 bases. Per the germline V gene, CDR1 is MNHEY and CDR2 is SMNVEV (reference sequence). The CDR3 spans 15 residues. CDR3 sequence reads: CASSPPGGTSYEQYL. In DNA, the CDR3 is TGTGCAAGCAGCCCGCCCGGGGGGACCTCCTACGAGCAGTACTTA.

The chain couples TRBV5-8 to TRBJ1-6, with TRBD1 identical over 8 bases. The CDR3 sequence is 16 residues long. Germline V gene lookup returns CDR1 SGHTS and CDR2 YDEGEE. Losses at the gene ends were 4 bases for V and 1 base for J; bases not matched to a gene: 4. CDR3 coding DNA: TGTGCCAGCAGCACCAGACAGGGGTCCTATAATTCACCCCTCCACTTT. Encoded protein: CASSTRQGSYNSPLHF.